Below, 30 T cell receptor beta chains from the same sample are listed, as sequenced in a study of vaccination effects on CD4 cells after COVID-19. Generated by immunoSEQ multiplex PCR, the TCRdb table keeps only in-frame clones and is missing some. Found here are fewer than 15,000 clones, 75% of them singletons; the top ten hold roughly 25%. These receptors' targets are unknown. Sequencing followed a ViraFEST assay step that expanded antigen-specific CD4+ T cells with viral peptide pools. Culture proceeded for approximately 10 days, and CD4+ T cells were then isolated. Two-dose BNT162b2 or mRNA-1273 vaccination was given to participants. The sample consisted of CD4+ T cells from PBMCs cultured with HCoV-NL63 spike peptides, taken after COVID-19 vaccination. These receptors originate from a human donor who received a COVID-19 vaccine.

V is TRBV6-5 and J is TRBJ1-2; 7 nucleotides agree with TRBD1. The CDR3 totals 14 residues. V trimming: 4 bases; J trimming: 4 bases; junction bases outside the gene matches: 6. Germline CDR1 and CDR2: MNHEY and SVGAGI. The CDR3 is CASSSPTGLYGYTF. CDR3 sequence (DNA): TGTGCCAGCAGTTCCCCGACAGGGCTCTATGGCTACACCTTC.

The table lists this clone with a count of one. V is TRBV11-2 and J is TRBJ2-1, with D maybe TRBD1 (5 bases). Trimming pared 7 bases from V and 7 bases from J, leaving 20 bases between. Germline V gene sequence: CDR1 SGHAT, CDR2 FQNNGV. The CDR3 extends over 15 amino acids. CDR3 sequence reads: CASTTGRERGNEQFF. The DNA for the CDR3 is TGTGCCAGCACCACTGGTAGGGAAAGGGGAAATGAGCAGTTCTTC.

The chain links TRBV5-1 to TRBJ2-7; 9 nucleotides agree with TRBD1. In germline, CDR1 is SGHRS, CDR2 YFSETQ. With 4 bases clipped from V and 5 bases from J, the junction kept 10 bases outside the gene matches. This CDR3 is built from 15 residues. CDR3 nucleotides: TGCGCCAGCAGCACGGGACAGGGAAGTTTGAACGAGCAGTACTTC. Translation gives CASSTGQGSLNEQYF. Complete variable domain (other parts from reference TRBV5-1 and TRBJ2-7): KAGVTQTPRYLIKTRGQQVTLSCSPISGHRSVSWYQQTPGQGLQFLFEYFSETQRNKGNFPGRFSGRQFSNSRSEMNVSTLELGDSALYLCASSTGQGSLNEQYFGPGTRLTVT.

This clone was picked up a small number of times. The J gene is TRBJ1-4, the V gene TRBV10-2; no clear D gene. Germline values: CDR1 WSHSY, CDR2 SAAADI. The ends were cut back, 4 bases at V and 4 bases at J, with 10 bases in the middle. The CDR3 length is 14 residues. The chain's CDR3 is CASSGKRINEKLFF. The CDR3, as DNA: TGCGCCAGCAGTGGGAAACGGATTAATGAAAAACTGTTTTTT.

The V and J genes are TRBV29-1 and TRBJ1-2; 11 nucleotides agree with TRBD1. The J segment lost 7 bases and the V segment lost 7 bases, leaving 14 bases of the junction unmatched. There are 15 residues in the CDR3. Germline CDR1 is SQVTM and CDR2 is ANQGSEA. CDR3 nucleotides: TGCAGCGCCGCCTTCACCGGGACAGGGGGACTTGGCTACACCTTC. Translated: CSAAFTGTGGLGYTF. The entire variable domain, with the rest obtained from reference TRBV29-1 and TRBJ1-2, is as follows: SAVISQKPSRDICQRGTSLTIQCQVDSQVTMMFWYRQQPGQSLTLIATANQGSEATYESGFVIDKFPISRPNLTFSTLTVSNMSPEDSSIYLCSAAFTGTGGLGYTFGSGTRLTVV.

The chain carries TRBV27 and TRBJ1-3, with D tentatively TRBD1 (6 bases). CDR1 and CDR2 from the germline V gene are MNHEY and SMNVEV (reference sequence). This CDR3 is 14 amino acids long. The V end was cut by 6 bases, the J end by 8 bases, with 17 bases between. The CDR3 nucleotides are TGTGCCAGCAGCACCGACAGGCATAGTGACACCATATATTTT. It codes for CASSTDRHSDTIYF.

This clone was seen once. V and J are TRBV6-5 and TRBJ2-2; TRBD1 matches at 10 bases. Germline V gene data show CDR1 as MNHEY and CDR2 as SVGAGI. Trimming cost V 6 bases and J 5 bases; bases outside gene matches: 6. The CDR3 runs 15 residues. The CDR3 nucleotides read TGTGCCAGCAGATTGGGACAGGGGTGGACCGGGGAGCTGTTTTTT. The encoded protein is CASRLGQGWTGELFF.

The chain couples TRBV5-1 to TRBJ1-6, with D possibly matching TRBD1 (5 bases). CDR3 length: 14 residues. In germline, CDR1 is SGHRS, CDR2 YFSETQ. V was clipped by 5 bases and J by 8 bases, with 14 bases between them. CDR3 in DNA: TGCGCCAGCAGGTCTCCAGGGAGCCATTCACCCCTCCACTTT. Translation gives CASRSPGSHSPLHF.

The CDR3 nucleotides are TGTGCCAGCAGCTTAGAAGGCCGGCGACGCACCGGGGAGCTGTTTTTT. Protein product: CASSLEGRRRTGELFF. The gene calls are TRBV7-8 and TRBJ2-2, with D unclear. V shed 1 base and J shed 4 bases, with 13 bases lying between them. The germline V gene encodes CDR1 SGHVS and CDR2 FQNEAQ. The CDR3 sequence is 16 residues long.

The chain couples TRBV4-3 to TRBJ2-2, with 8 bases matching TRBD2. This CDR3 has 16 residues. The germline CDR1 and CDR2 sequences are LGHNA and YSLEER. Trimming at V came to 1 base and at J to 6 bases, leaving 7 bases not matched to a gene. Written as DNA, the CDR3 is TGCGCCAGCAGCCAAGTGGGGACTAGTCCGTCCGGGGAGCTGTTTTTT. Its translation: CASSQVGTSPSGELFF.

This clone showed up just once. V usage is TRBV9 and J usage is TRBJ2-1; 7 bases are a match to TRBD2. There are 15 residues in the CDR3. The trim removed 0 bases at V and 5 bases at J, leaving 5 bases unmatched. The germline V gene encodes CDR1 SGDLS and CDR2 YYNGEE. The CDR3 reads CASSVEVLADNEQFF. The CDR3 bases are TGTGCCAGCAGCGTAGAGGTTCTAGCGGACAATGAGCAGTTCTTC.

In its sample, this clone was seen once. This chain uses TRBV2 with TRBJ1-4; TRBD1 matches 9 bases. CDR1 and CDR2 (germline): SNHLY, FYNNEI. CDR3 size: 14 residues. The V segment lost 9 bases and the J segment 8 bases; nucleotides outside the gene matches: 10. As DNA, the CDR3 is TGTGCCAGTGGCAGGACAGGGGTTTCCGAAAAACTGTTTTTT. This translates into CASGRTGVSEKLFF.

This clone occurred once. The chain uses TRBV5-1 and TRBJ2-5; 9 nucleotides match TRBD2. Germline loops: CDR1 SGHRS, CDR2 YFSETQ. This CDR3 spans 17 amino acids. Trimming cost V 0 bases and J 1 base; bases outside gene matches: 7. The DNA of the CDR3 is TGCGCCAGCAGCTTGGCCCAGGTTAGCGGGGGCCAAGAGACCCAGTACTTC. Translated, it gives CASSLAQVSGGQETQYF.

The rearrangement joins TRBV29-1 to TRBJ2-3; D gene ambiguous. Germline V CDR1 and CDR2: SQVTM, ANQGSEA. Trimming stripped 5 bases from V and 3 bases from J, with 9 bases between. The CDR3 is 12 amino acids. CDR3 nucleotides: TGCAGCGTTCAGGAGCTAACAGATACGCAGTATTTT. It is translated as CSVQELTDTQYF.

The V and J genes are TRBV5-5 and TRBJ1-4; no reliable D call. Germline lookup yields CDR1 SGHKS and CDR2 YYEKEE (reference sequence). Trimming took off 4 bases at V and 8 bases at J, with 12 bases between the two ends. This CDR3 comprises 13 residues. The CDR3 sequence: CASSAGLIEKLFF. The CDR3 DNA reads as TGTGCCAGCAGCGCCGGGCTCATAGAAAAACTGTTTTTT.

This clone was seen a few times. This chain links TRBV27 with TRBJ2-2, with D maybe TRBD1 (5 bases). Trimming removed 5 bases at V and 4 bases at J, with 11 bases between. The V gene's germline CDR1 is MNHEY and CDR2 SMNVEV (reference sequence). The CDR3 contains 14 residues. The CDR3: CASSPWGGTGELFF. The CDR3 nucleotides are TGTGCCAGCAGTCCTTGGGGCGGCACCGGGGAGCTGTTTTTT.

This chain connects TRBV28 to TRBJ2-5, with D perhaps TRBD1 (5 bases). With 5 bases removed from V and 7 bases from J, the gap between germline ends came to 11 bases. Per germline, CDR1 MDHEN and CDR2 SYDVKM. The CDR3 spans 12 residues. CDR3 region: CASSRTGRTQYF. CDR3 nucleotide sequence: TGTGCCAGCAGTCGCACAGGACGGACCCAGTACTTC.

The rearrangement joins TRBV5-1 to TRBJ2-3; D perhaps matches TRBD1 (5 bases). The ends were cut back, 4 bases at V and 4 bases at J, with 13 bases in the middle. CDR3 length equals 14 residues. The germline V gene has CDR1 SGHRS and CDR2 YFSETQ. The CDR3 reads CASSAGQGPDTQYF. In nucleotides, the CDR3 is TGCGCCAGCAGCGCCGGGCAGGGTCCAGATACGCAGTATTTT. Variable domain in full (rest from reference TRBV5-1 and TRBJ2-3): KAGVTQTPRYLIKTRGQQVTLSCSPISGHRSVSWYQQTPGQGLQFLFEYFSETQRNKGNFPGRFSGRQFSNSRSEMNVSTLELGDSALYLCASSAGQGPDTQYFGPGTRLTVL.

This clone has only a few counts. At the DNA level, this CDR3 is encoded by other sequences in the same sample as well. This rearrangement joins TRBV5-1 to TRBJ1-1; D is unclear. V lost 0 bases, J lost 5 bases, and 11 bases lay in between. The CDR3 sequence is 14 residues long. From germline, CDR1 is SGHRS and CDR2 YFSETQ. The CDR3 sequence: CASSLAAGGTEAFF. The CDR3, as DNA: TGCGCCAGCAGCTTGGCCGCGGGCGGGACTGAAGCTTTCTTT.

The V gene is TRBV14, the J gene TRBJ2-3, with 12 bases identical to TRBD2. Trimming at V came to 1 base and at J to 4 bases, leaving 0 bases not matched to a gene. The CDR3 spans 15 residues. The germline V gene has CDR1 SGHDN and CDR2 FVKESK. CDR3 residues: CASSQGLAGADTQYF. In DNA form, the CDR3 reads TGTGCCAGCAGCCAAGGACTAGCGGGGGCAGATACGCAGTATTTT.

DNA of the CDR3: TGTGCCACCAGTGCAAAAGGGGGGCTAAGCTCCTACAATGAGCAGTTCTTC. This codes for CATSAKGGLSSYNEQFF. V gene TRBV24-1 combines with J gene TRBJ2-1, with D perhaps assigned TRBD1 or TRBD2 (6 bases each). Germline assignment: CDR1 KGHDR and CDR2 SFDVKD. Trimming left V 5 bases short and J 0 bases short, with 16 bases between. This CDR3 has 17 residues.

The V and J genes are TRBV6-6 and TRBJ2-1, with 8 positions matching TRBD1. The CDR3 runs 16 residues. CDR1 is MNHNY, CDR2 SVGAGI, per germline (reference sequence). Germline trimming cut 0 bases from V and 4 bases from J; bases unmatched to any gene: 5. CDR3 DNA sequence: TGTGCCAGCAGTTACTCCAGGACAGGGACGTACAATGAGCAGTTCTTC. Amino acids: CASSYSRTGTYNEQFF.

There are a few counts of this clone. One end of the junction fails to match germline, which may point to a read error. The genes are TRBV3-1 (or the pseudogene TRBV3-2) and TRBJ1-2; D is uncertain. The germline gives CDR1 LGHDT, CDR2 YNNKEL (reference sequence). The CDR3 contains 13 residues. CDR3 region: CASSQDRARGYTF. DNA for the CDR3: TGTGCCAGCAGTCAAGATAGGGCGCGGGGCTACACCTTC.

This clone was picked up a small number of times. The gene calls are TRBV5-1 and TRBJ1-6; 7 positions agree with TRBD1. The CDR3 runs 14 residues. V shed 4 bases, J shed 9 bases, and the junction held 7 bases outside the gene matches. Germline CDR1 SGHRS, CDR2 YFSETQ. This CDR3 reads CASSPQGVGSPLHF. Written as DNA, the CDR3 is TGCGCCAGCAGCCCGCAGGGGGTCGGTTCACCCCTCCACTTT.

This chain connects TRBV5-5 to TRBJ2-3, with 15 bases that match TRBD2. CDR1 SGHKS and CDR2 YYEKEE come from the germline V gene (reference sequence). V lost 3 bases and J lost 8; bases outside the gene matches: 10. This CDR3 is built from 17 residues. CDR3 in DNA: TGTGCCAGCAGCTGGACTAGCGGGAGGGCCCTTGGTGGTACGCAGTATTTT. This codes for CASSWTSGRALGGTQYF.

CDR3 sequence (DNA): TGTGCCAGCAGCTTAGGGCTGAACACAGATACGCAGTATTTT. The encoded protein is CASSLGLNTDTQYF. The chain employs TRBV7-2 and TRBJ2-3; D not resolved. The germline V gene encodes CDR1 SGHTA and CDR2 FQGNSA. This CDR3 contains 14 residues. The V end lost 1 base, the J end lost 2 bases, and 7 bases lay between the germline ends.

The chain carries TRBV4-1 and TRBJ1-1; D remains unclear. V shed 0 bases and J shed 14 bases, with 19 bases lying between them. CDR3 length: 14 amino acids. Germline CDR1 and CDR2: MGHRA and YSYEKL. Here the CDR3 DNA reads TGCGCCAGCAGCCAAGATTTGACGGGTCGTAATCGCTTCTTT. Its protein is CASSQDLTGRNRFF.

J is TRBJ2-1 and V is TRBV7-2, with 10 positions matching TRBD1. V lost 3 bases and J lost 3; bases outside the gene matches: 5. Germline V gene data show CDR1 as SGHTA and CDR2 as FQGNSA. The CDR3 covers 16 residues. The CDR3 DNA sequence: TGTGCCAGCAGCTTGACGGGGACAGGGGTCTACAATGAGCAGTTCTTC. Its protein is CASSLTGTGVYNEQFF.

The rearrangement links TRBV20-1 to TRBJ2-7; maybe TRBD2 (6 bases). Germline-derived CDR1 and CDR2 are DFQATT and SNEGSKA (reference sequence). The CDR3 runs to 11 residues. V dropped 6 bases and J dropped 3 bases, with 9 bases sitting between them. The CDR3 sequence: CSAEGLYEQYF. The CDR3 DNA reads TGCAGTGCGGAGGGACTCTACGAGCAGTACTTC.

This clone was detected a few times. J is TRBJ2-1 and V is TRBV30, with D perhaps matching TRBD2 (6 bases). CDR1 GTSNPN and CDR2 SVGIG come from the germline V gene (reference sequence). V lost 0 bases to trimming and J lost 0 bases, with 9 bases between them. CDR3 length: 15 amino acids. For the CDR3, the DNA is TGTGCCTGGAGTGTTGGGGGGATCTCCTACAATGAGCAGTTCTTC. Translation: CAWSVGGISYNEQFF.